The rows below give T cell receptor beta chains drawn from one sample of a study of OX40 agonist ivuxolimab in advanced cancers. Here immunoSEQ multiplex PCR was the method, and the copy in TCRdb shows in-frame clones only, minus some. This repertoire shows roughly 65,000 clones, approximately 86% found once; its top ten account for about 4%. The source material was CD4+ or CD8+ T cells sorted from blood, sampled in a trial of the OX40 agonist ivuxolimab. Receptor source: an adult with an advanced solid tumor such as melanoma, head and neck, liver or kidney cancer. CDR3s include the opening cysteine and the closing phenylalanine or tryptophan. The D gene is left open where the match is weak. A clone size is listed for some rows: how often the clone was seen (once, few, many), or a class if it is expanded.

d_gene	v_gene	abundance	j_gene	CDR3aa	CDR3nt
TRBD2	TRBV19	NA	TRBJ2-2	CASSISRTRAGELFF	TGTGCCAGTAGTATAAGTAGGACTAGGGCCGGGGAGCTGTTTTTT
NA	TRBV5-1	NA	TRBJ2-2	CASSLAGTNTGELFF	TGCGCCAGCAGCTTGGCTGGGACTAACACCGGGGAGCTGTTTTTT
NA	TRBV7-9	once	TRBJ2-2	CASSQMNTGELFF	TGTGCCAGCAGCCAAATGAACACCGGGGAGCTGTTTTTT
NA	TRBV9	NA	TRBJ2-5	CASSTQPGHQETQYF	TGTGCCAGCAGCACTCAACCGGGCCACCAAGAGACCCAGTACTTC
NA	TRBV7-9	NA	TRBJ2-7	CASSPLVEQYF	TGTGCCAGCAGCCCCCTGGTCGAGCAGTACTTC
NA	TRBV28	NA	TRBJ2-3	CASSSPVDTQYF	TGTGCCAGCAGTTCCCCGGTAGATACGCAGTATTTT
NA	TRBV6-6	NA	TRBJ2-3	CASRRPASSSLQYF	TGTGCCAGCAGAAGACCAGCTAGCTCAAGCTTGCAGTATTTT
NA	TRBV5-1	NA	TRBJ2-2	CASSLAALTWGELFF	TGCGCCAGCAGCTTGGCCGCATTAACGTGGGGGGAGCTGTTTTTT
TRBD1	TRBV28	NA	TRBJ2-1	CASSSPSTGYRNEQFF	TGTGCCAGCAGTTCCCCATCGACAGGGTACCGCAATGAGCAGTTCTTC
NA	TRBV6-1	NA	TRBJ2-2	CASSAGQAGIGELFF	TGTGCCAGCAGTGCAGGGCAGGCGGGGATCGGGGAGCTGTTTTTT
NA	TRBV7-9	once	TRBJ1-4	CASASDGPEKLFF	TGTGCCAGCGCGTCCGACGGGCCCGAAAAACTGTTTTTT
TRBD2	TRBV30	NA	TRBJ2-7	CAWSVYGGRVNEQYF	TGTGCCTGGAGTGTATACGGCGGGAGAGTCAACGAGCAGTACTTC
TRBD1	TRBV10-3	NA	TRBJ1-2	CAISDKGAVYGYTF	TGTGCCATCAGTGATAAGGGGGCGGTGTATGGCTACACCTTC
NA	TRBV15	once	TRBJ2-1	CATSREGSSYNEQFF	TGTGCCACCAGCAGAGAAGGGAGCTCCTACAATGAGCAGTTCTTC
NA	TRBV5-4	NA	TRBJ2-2	CASSSPAANTGELFF	TGTGCCAGCAGCTCTCCAGCGGCGAACACCGGGGAGCTGTTTTTT
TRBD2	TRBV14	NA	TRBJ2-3	CASSGLAGVTDTQYF	TGTGCCAGCAGCGGACTAGCGGGAGTTACAGATACGCAGTATTTT
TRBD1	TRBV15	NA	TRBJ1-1	CATSRTPGGEYTEAFF	TGTGCCACCAGCAGAACCCCAGGGGGCGAGTACACTGAAGCTTTCTTT
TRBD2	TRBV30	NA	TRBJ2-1	CAWSAFTNLLAGARNEQFF	TGTGCCTGGAGTGCCTTCACAAACCTCCTAGCGGGAGCAAGGAATGAGCAGTTCTTC
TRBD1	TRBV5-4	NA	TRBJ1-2	CASSSGGLGQGVIYGYTF	TGTGCCAGCAGCTCGGGGGGTCTGGGACAGGGGGTAATATATGGCTACACCTTC
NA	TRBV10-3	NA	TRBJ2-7	CAISGEYGPKDEQYF	TGTGCCATCAGTGGGGAGTATGGGCCTAAGGACGAGCAGTACTTC
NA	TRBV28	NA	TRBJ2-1	CASSFRPYNEQFF	TGTGCCAGCAGTTTTAGGCCCTACAATGAGCAGTTCTTC
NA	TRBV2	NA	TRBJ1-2	CASSRQGFNYGYTF	TGTGCCAGCAGTAGACAAGGGTTTAACTATGGCTACACCTTC
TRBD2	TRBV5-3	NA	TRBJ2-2	CARSGGSDTGELFF	TGTGCCAGAAGCGGCGGGAGCGACACCGGGGAGCTGTTTTTT
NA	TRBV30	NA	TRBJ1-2	CAWSLGGYGYTF	TGTGCCTGGAGTCTGGGGGGCTATGGCTACACCTTC
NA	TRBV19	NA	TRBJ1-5	CASGFRAANNQPQHF	TGTGCCAGTGGGTTCAGGGCAGCAAACAATCAGCCCCAGCATTTT
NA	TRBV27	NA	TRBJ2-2	CASSLHYTGELFF	TGTGCCAGCAGTTTACATTACACCGGGGAGCTGTTTTTT
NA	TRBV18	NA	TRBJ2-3	CASLMTTDTQYF	TGTGCCAGCTTGATGACCACAGATACGCAGTATTTT
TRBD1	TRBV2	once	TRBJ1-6	CASRGRTGRDNSPLHF	TGTGCCAGCAGGGGCCGGACAGGGAGAGATAATTCACCCCTCCACTTT
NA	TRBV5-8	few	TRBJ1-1	CASGNAEGNTEAFF	TGTGCCAGCGGTAACGCAGAGGGGAACACTGAAGCTTTCTTT
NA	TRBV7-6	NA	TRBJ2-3	CASSFSGRTGTRTDTQYF	TGTGCCAGCAGCTTTAGTGGTCGAACAGGAACACGAACAGATACGCAGTATTTT
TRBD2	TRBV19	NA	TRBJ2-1	CASSPTSSTYNEQFF	TGTGCCTCGTCACCGACTAGCTCCACCTACAATGAGCAGTTCTTC
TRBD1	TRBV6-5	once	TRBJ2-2	CASTGQGGTGELFF	TGTGCCAGCACCGGACAGGGGGGTACCGGGGAGCTGTTTTTT
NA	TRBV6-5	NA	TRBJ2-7	CASSSLGGEQYF	TGTGCCAGCAGTTCCCTAGGGGGCGAGCAGTACTTC
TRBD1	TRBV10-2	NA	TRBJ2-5	CASSEQGEETQYF	TGCGCCAGCAGTGAACAGGGGGAAGAGACCCAGTACTTC
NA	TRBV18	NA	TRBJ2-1	CASSPSPYNEQFF	TGTGCCAGCTCACCAAGCCCCTACAATGAGCAGTTCTTC
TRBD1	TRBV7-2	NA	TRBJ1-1	CASSLRQGAGNTEAFF	TGTGCCAGCAGCTTACGCCAGGGGGCTGGGAACACTGAAGCTTTCTTT
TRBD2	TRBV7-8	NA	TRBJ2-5	CASSPRGSGRAGETQYF	TGTGCCAGCAGCCCCCGGGGTAGCGGGAGGGCCGGGGAGACCCAGTACTTC
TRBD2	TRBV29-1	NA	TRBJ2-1	CSGSRTSGRRGLNEQFF	TGCAGCGGGTCTCGGACTAGCGGGAGGAGGGGACTCAATGAGCAGTTCTTC
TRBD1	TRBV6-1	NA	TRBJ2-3	CASSETQTGVGTDTQYF	TGTGCCAGCAGTGAAACCCAGACAGGGGTAGGCACAGATACGCAGTATTTT
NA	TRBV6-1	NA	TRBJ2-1	CASSGPYSRDRLNEQFF	TGTGCCAGCAGTGGTCCCTATTCGCGGGATAGGCTCAATGAGCAGTTCTTC
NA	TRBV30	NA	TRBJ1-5	CAWSKGGYSNQPQHF	TGTGCCTGGAGTAAGGGCGGTTATAGCAATCAGCCCCAGCATTTT
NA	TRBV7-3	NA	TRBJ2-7	CASSSLSYEQYF	TGTGCCAGCAGCTCCCTGAGCTACGAGCAGTACTTC
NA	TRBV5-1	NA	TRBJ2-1	CASSLTAASYNEQFF	TGCGCCAGCAGCTTGACCGCGGCCTCCTACAATGAGCAGTTCTTC
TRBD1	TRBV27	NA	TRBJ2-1	CASSFQGASEQFF	TGTGCCAGCAGTTTCCAGGGGGCCAGTGAGCAGTTCTTC
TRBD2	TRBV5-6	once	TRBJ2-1	CASSLFGGRAINEQFF	TGTGCCAGCAGCTTGTTCGGCGGGAGGGCCATCAATGAGCAGTTCTTC
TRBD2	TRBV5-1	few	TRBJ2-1	CASKVIAGDNEQFF	TGCGCCAGCAAAGTGATAGCGGGGGACAATGAGCAGTTCTTC
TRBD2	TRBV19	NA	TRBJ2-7	CASSNGLAAAYEQYF	TGTGCCAGTAGCAACGGACTAGCGGCGGCCTACGAGCAGTACTTC
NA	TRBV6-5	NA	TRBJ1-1	CASSRGTQAFF	TGTGCCAGCAGCCGGGGTACTCAAGCTTTCTTT
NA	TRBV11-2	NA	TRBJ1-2	CASSPVRGSYGYTF	TGTGCCAGCAGCCCAGTCAGGGGTTCCTATGGCTACACCTTC
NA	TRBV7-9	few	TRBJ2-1	CASIVEGRAYNEQFF	TGTGCCAGCATCGTTGAGGGCAGGGCCTACAATGAGCAGTTCTTC